Each of the 3 T cell receptor beta chains below was sequenced from the same sample in a study of T cell repertoires in cytomegalovirus infection. TCRdb re-called the reads with MiXCR, one entry per CDR3 protein. The table has 350,000 to 450,000 distinct CDR3 sequences, 15% to 20% seen once. The sample consisted of PBMCs. The receptors derive from a human donor in good health (CMV status not recorded). Some clones in this sample may be carry-over from other donors' samples.

V gene TRBV19 combines with J gene TRBJ2-1; unclear D gene. The CDR3 consists of 11 residues. Germline CDR1 and CDR2: LNHDA and SQIVND (reference sequence). The V gene lost 3 bases and the J gene lost 7 bases, with 4 bases spanning the gap. The CDR3 region has the DNA TGTGCCAGTAGTATTGGTAATGAGCAGTTCTTC. It specifies CASSIGNEQFF.

Worth noting for this clonotype: A read error may be the cause here, since a much bigger clone is one base away. The chain recombines TRBV12-5 with TRBJ2-6; tentatively, D is TRBD2 (6 bases). The V end lost 1 base, the J end lost 3 bases, and 28 bases lay between the germline ends. Germline CDR1 reads LGHNT; CDR2 reads FRNRAP. The CDR3 has 22 residues. The CDR3 bases are TGTGCTAGTGGTTTGGCACTTCGTCACTACTCCCGAATGGGAGGTGGGGCCAACGTCCTGACTTTC. Protein: CASGLALRHYSRMGGGANVLTF.

This clonotype was recorded at least ten times. Here the CDR3 reads CASSLAGEAYEQYF. CDR3 in DNA: TGTGCCAGCAGTTTGGCGGGGGAGGCCTACGAGCAGTACTTC. This chain uses TRBV28 with TRBJ2-7, with 7 bases fitting TRBD2. This CDR3 has 14 amino acids. Germline V gene sequence: CDR1 MDHEN, CDR2 SYDVKM. V shed 3 bases, J shed 2 bases, and the junction held 4 bases outside the gene matches.